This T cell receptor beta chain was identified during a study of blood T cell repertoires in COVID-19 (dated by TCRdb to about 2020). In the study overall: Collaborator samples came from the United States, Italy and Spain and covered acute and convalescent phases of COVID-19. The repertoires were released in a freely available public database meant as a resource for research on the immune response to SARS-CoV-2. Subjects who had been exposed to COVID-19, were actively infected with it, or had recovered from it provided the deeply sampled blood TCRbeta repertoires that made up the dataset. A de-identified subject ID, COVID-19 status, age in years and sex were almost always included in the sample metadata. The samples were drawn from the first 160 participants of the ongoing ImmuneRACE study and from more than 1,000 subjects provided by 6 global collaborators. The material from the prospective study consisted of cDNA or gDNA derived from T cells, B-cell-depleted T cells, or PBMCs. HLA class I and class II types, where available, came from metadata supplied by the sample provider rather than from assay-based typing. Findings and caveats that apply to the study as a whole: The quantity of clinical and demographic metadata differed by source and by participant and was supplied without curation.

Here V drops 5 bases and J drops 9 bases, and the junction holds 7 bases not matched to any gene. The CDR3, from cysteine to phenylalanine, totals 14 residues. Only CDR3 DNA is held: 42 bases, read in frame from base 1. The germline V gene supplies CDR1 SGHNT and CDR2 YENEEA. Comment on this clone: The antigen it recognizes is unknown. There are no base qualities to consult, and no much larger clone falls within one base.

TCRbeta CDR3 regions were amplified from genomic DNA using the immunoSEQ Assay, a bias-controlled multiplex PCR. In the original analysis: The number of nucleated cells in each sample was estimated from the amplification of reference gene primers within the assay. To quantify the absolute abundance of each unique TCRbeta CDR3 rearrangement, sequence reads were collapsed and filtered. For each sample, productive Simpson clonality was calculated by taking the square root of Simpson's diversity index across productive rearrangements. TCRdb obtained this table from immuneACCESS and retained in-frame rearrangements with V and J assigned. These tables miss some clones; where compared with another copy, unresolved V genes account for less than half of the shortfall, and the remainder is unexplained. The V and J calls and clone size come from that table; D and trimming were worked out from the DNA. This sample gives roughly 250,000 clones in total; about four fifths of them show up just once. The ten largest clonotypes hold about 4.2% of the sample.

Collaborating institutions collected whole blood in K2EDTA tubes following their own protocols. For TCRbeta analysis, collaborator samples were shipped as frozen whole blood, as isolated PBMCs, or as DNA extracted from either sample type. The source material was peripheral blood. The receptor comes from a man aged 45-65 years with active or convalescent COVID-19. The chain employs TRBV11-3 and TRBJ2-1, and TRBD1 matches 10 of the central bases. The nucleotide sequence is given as TGTGCCAGCAGCCTGACAGGGGGCGGAGGTGAGCAGTTCTTC. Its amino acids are CASSLTGGGGEQFF.